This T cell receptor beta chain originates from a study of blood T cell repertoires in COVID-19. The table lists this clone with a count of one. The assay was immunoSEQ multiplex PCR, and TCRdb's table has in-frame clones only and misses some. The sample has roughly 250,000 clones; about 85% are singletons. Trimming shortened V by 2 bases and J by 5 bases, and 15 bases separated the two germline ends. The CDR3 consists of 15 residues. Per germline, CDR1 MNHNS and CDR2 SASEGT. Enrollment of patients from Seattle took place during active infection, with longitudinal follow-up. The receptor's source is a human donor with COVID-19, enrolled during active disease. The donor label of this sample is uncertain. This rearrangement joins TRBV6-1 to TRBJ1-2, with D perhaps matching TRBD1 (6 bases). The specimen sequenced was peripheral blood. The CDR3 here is CASSEQGQLKYGYTF. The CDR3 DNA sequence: TGTGCCAGCAGTGAACAGGGACAACTAAAGTATGGCTACACCTTC.